This entry concerns a single T cell receptor (beta chain). Its antigen remains unidentified. The PCR ran on 60 Vbeta and 13 Jbeta primers. Sequenced by immunoSEQ multiplex PCR; TCRdb stores in-frame clones only, minus some. Counted here are some 150,000 clones, around 74% occurring once; the ten biggest clones make up around 6.3%. This sample was taken from a study of cytomegalovirus exposure and HLA in healthy donors. Overall study findings and caveats: Likely technical artifact: a cluster of highly shared sequence variants.

The TCR sequence derives from a man aged 45-65 years in good health and CMV-seropositive. Sample: PBMCs.

Here the CDR3 reads CASSLSGPVYEQYF. The CDR3 coding sequence is TGCGCCAGCAGCTTGTCAGGCCCGGTCTACGAGCAGTACTTC. The V and J genes are TRBV5-1 and TRBJ2-5; D gene uncertain. The DNA end lines up better with TRBJ2-7; the J call may be wrong. This CDR3 region has 14 residues. Germline lookup yields CDR1 SGHRS and CDR2 YFSETQ.